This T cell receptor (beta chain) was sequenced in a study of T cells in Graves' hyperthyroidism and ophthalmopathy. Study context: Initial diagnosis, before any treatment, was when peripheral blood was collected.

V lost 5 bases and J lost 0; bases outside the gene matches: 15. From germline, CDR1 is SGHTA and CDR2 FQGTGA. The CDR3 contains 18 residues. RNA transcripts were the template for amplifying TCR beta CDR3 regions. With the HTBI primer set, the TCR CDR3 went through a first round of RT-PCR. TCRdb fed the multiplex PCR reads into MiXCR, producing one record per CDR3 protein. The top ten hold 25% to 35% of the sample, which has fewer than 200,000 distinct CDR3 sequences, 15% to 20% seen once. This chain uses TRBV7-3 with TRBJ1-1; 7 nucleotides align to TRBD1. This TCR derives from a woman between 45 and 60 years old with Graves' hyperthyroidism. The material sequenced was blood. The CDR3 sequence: CASSPTVTGRSMNTEAFF. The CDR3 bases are TGTGCCAGCAGCCCAACCGTGACAGGGCGATCAATGAACACTGAAGCTTTCTTT.